The T cell receptor (beta chain) described here comes from a study of blood T cell repertoires in COVID-19. In the study overall: Specimens from acute and convalescent COVID-19 originated in the United States, Italy and Spain. T cells, B-cell-depleted T cells, or PBMCs supplied cDNA or gDNA.

Original methodology: Reference gene primer amplification yielded estimated nucleated cell counts. Profiling relied on immunoSEQ multiplex PCR, and the TCRdb table lists in-frame clones only, not all of them. That table supplies the V and J calls and clone size; D and trimming were determined from the DNA. The sample has some 120,000 clones, 85% to 90% seen once; the top ten hold 19%. Germline CDR1 reads SEHNR; CDR2 reads FQNEAQ (reference sequence). This CDR3 comprises 15 residues. Trimming took 2 bases from V and 2 from J, leaving 12 bases between them. The chain combines TRBV7-9 with TRBJ1-1, with D hard to call. The source material was peripheral blood. This receptor was taken from a human donor with acute or convalescent COVID-19. The donor label of this sample is uncertain. CDR3 DNA sequence: TGTGCCAGCAGCTTACTAGCATTGGCAAACACTGAAGCTTTCTTT. Protein: CASSLLALANTEAFF.